These T cell receptor beta chains were read from a single sample in a study of T cell repertoires in aging, cancer and after chemotherapy. MiXCR, applied by TCRdb to the multiplex PCR reads, yields one record per CDR3 protein. The sample comprises 2,000 to 2,500 distinct CDR3 sequences, 30% to 35% of which are singletons, and roughly 16% rests with the top ten. The sequenced material came from blood. The receptors derive from a human donor with a solid tumor. Each CDR3 is given with its conserved first and last residue. D genes are given only for firm matches. Some rows have no size entry. The others give once, few or many, or a class for an expanded clone.

CDR3 DNA: TGCGCCAGCAGCCCAGGACAGGGGGTCTATAGCAATCAGCCCCAGCATTTT
CDR3 protein: CASSPGQGVYSNQPQHF
clone size: -
V gene: TRBV5-1
J gene: TRBJ1-5
D gene: TRBD1

CDR3 DNA: TGTGCCAGCAGTTACTCGGGGGTGATCCAAGAGACCCAGTACTTC
CDR3 protein: CASSYSGVIQETQYF
clone size: few
V gene: TRBV6-5
J gene: TRBJ2-5
D gene: -

CDR3 DNA: TGCAGTGCTAGAGGAGGACAGGGGCATCAAGAGACCCAGTACTTC
CDR3 protein: CSARGGQGHQETQYF
clone size: -
V gene: TRBV20-1
J gene: TRBJ2-5
D gene: TRBD1

CDR3 DNA: TGTGCCTGGAGTGTACAGGGGCGCTATGGCTACACCTTC
CDR3 protein: CAWSVQGRYGYTF
clone size: medium-sized
V gene: TRBV30
J gene: TRBJ1-2
D gene: TRBD1

CDR3 DNA: TGTGCCAGCAGCAAAGGACTATTAGAGAATACGCAGTATTTT
CDR3 protein: CASSKGLLENTQYF
clone size: -
V gene: TRBV7-9
J gene: TRBJ2-3
D gene: -

CDR3 DNA: TGTGCCAGCAGCTTACGGGGTAGGGGCGAAAAACTGTTTTTT
CDR3 protein: CASSLRGRGEKLFF
clone size: medium-sized
V gene: TRBV13
J gene: TRBJ1-4
D gene: -

CDR3 DNA: TGTGCCAGCAGCCGCGACCCAACTAATGAAAAACTGTTTTTT
CDR3 protein: CASSRDPTNEKLFF
clone size: few
V gene: TRBV7-2
J gene: TRBJ1-4
D gene: -

CDR3 DNA: TGTGCCAGCATTTCCACGCAGGTACGATATTGTTGCACAGATACGCAGTATTTT
CDR3 protein: CASISTQVRYCCTDTQYF
clone size: few
V gene: TRBV27
J gene: TRBJ2-3
D gene: -

CDR3 DNA: TGTGCCAGTAGTCCCTTAGCGGGGGCGGGAGATACGCAGTATTTT
CDR3 protein: CASSPLAGAGDTQYF
clone size: large
V gene: TRBV19
J gene: TRBJ2-3
D gene: TRBD2

CDR3 DNA: TGTGCCAGTAGTATACGGGGGCAAAACATTCAGTACTTC
CDR3 protein: CASSIRGQNIQYF
clone size: -
V gene: TRBV19
J gene: TRBJ2-4
D gene: -

CDR3 DNA: TGCGCCAGCAGCTTGGAGGGACAGGGTACCTCTGGAAACACCATATATTTT
CDR3 protein: CASSLEGQGTSGNTIYF
clone size: few
V gene: TRBV5-6
J gene: TRBJ1-3
D gene: TRBD1

CDR3 DNA: TGTGCCAGCAGTGCACAGGAAGCCGGCGGCTACACCTTC
CDR3 protein: CASSAQEAGGYTF
clone size: medium-sized
V gene: TRBV6-2/TRBV6-3
J gene: TRBJ1-2
D gene: -

CDR3 DNA: TGTGCCAGCAGCTTGGGGGGGTTGCGCTACACCTTC
CDR3 protein: CASSLGGLRYTF
clone size: medium-sized
V gene: TRBV5-6
J gene: TRBJ1-2
D gene: -

CDR3 DNA: TGTGCCACCAGCAGAGATTCAGCGGGAAACACCATATATTTT
CDR3 protein: CATSRDSAGNTIYF
clone size: -
V gene: TRBV15
J gene: TRBJ1-3
D gene: -

CDR3 DNA: TGCAGTGCTGGACGGACGGGAGCCTACGAGCAGTACTTC
CDR3 protein: CSAGRTGAYEQYF
clone size: few
V gene: TRBV20-1
J gene: TRBJ2-7
D gene: -

CDR3 DNA: TGTGCCAGCAGCCATTCGGGACAGGCGATCTATGGCTACACCTTC
CDR3 protein: CASSHSGQAIYGYTF
clone size: once
V gene: TRBV9
J gene: TRBJ1-2
D gene: TRBD1

CDR3 DNA: TGTGCCAGCACTGTGGGCCAGCCGAACACTGAAGCTTTCTTT
CDR3 protein: CASTVGQPNTEAFF
clone size: -
V gene: TRBV6-2/TRBV6-3
J gene: TRBJ1-1
D gene: -

CDR3 DNA: TGTGCCAGCAGTTTACCGACCCGTGGGGACTACACCTTC
CDR3 protein: CASSLPTRGDYTF
clone size: -
V gene: TRBV28
J gene: TRBJ1-2
D gene: -

CDR3 DNA: TGCAGTGCTAGAGTCGGCCAGAGCTCTGGAAACACCATATATTTT
CDR3 protein: CSARVGQSSGNTIYF
clone size: few
V gene: TRBV20-1
J gene: TRBJ1-3
D gene: -